This T cell receptor beta chain was obtained from a study of control samples from healthy donors and cancer patients. There are 13 residues in the CDR3. The germline CDR1 and CDR2 sequences are GTSNPN and SVGIG (reference sequence). V dropped 0 bases and J dropped 5 bases, with 10 bases sitting between them. Clones were sequenced by immunoSEQ multiplex PCR, and TCRdb holds only the in-frame ones, with some missing. The table includes roughly 100,000 clones, around 89% detected once. The sequencing sample was made of PBMCs. This chain connects TRBV30 to TRBJ1-1; D ambiguous. This sequence originates from a man aged 55-75 years with lung cancer. CDR3 sequence reads: CAWSVNRETEAFF. CDR3 nucleotide sequence: TGTGCCTGGAGTGTAAACCGGGAGACTGAAGCTTTCTTT. The full variable domain, its missing parts supplied by reference TRBV30 and TRBJ1-1, is SQTIHQWPATLVQPVGSPLSLECTVEGTSNPNLYWYRQAAGRGLQLLFYSVGIGQISSEVPQNLSASRPQDRQFILSSKKLLLSDSGFYLCAWSVNRETEAFFGQGTRLTVV.